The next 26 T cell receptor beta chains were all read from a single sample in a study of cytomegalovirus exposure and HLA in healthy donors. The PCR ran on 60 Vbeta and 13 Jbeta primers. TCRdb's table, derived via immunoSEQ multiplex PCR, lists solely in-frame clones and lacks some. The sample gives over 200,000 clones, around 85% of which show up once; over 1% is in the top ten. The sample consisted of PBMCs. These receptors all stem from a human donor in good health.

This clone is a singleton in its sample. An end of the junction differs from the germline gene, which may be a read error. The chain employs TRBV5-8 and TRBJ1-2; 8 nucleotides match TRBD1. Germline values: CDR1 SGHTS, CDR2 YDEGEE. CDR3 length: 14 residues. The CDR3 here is CASSGGTGSYRYTF. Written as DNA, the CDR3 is TGTGCCAGCAGCGGGGGGACAGGTTCCTATCGCTACACCTTC.

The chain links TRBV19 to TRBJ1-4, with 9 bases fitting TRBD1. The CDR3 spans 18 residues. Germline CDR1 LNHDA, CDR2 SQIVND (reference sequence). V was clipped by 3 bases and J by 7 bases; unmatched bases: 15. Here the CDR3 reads CASSIRMGTGRRGEKLFF. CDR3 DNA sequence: TGTGCCAGTAGTATTCGGATGGGGACAGGGCGTCGTGGTGAAAAACTGTTTTTT.

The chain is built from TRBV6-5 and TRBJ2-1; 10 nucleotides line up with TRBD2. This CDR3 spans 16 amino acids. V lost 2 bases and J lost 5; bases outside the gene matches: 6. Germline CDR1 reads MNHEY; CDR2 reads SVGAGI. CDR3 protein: CASSYVGLAANNEQFF. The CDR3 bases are TGTGCCAGCAGTTACGTCGGACTAGCGGCAAACAATGAGCAGTTCTTC.

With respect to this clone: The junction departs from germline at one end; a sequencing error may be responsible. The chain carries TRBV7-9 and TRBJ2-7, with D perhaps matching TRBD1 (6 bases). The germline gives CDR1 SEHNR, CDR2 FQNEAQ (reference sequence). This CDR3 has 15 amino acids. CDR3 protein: CSSSSNQGRSYEQYF. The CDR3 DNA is TGTTCCAGCAGCTCTAATCAGGGGAGAAGCTACGAGCAGTACTTC.

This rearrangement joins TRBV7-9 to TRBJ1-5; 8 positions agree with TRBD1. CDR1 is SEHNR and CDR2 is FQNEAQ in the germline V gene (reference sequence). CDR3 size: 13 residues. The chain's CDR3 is CAIGQGGNQPQHF. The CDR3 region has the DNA TGTGCTATTGGACAGGGCGGCAATCAGCCCCAGCATTTT.

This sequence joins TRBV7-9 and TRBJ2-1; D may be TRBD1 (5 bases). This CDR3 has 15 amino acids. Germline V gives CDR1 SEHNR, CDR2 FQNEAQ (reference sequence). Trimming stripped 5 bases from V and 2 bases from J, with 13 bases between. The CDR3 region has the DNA TGTGCCAGCAGCACCACAGGAGTAGCCTACAATGAGCAGTTCTTC. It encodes CASSTTGVAYNEQFF.

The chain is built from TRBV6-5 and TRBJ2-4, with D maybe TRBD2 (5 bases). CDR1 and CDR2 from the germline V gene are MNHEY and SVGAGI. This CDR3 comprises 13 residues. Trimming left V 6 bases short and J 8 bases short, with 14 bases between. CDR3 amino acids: CASRKLMRDIQYF. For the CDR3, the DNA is TGTGCCAGCAGGAAACTCATGAGGGACATTCAGTACTTC.

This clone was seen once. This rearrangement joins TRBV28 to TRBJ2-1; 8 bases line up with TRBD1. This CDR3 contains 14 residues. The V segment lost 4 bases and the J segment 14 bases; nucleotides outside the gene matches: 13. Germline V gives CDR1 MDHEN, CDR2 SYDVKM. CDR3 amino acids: CASSSGQASRAKFF. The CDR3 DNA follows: TGTGCCAGCAGTTCGGGACAGGCCTCTAGAGCAAAGTTCTTC.

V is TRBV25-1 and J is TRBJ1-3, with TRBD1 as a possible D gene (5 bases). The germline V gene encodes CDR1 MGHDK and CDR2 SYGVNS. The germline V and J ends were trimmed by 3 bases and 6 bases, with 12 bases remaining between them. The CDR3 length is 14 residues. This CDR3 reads CASSDPGMVNTIYF. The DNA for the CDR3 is TGTGCCAGCAGTGACCCAGGGATGGTAAACACCATATATTTT.

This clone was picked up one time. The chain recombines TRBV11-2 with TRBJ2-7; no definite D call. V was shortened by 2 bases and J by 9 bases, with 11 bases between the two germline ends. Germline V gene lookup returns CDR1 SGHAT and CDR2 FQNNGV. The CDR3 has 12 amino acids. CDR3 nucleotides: TGTGCCAGCAGCTTAATTTCCGGCGGGCAGTACTTC. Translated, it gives CASSLISGGQYF.

The CDR3 reads CASSGIQGTYEQYF. The CDR3 nucleotides read TGTGCCAGCAGCGGTATACAGGGGACCTACGAGCAGTACTTC. This sequence joins TRBV25-1 and TRBJ2-7, with 7 positions matching TRBD1. This CDR3 has 14 amino acids. With 6 bases clipped from V and 2 bases from J, the junction kept 7 bases outside the gene matches. Germline V lookup: CDR1 MGHDK, CDR2 SYGVNS.

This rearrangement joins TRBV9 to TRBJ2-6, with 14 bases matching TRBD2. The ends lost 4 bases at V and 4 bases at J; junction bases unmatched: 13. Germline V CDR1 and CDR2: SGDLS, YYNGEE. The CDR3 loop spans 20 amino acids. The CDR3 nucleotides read TGTGCCAGCAGCCCCCGAGAGAGACTAGCGGGAGGGTACGGGGCCAACGTCCTGACTTTC. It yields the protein CASSPRERLAGGYGANVLTF. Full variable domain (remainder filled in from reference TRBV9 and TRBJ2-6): DSGVTQTPKHLITATGQRVTLRCSPRSGDLSVYWYQQSLDQGLQFLIQYYNGEERAKGNILERFSAQQFPDLHSELNLSSLELGDSALYFCASSPRERLAGGYGANVLTFGAGSRLTVL.

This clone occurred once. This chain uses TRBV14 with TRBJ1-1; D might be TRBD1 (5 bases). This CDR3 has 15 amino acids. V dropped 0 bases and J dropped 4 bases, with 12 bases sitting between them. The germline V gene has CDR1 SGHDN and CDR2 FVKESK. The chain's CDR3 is CASSQDMGRGTEAFF. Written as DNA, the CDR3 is TGTGCCAGCAGCCAAGATATGGGGCGGGGCACTGAAGCTTTCTTT.

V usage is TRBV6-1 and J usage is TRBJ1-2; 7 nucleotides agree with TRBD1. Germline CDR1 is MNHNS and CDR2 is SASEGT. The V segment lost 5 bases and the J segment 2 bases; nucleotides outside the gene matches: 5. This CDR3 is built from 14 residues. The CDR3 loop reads CASSLTGQNYGYTF. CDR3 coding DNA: TGTGCCAGCAGTTTAACGGGACAGAACTATGGCTACACCTTC.

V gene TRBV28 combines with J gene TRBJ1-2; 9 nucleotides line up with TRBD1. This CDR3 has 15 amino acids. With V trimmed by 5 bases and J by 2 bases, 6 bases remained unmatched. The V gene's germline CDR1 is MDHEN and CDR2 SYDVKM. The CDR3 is CASSPGTGQNYGYTF. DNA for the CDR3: TGTGCCAGCAGTCCCGGGACAGGGCAAAACTATGGCTACACCTTC.

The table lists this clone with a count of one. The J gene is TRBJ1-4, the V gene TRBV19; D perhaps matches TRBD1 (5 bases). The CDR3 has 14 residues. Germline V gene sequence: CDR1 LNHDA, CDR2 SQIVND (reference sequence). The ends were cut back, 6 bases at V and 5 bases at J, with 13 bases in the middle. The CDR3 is CASSQQVANEKLFF. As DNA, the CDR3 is TGTGCCAGTAGCCAACAGGTAGCAAATGAAAAACTGTTTTTT.

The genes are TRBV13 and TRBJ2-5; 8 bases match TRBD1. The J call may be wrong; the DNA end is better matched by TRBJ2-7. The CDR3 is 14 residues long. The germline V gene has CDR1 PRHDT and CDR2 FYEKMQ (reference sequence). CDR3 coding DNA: TGTGCCAGCAGGCTCGCAGGGGGCCGCTACGAGCAGTACTTC. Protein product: CASRLAGGRYEQYF.

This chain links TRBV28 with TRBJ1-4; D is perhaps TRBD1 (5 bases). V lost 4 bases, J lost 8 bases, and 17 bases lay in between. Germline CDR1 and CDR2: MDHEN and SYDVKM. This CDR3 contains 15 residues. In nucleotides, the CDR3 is TGTGCCAGCAGTTCTCATGGGGCGCGTCTCGAAAAACTGTTTTTT. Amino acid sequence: CASSSHGARLEKLFF.

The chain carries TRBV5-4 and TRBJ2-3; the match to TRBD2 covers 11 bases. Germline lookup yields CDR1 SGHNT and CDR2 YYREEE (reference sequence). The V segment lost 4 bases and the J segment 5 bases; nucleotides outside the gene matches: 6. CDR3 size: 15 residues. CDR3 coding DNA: TGTGCCAGCAGCCCAAGACTAGCGGGGCGAGATACGCAGTATTTT. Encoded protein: CASSPRLAGRDTQYF.

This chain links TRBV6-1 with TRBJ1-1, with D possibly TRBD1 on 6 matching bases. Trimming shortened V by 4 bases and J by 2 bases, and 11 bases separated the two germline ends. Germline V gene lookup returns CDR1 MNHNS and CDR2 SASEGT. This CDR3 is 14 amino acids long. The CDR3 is CASSALQGNTEAFF. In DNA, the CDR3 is TGTGCCAGCAGTGCACTACAGGGAAACACTGAAGCTTTCTTT.

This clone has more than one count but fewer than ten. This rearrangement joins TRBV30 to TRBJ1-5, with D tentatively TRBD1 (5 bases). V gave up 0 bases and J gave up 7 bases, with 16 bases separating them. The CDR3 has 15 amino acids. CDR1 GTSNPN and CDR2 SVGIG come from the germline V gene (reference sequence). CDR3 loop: CAWSVQVGGEQPQHF. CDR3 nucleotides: TGTGCCTGGAGTGTACAGGTAGGAGGGGAACAGCCCCAGCATTTT.

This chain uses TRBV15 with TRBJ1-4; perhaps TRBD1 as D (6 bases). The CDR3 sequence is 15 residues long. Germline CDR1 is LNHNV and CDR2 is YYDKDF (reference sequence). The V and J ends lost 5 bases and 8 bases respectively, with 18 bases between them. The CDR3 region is CATSLPGIRGEKLFF. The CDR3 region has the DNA TGTGCCACCAGCCTACCCGGGATTAGGGGGGAAAAACTGTTTTTT.

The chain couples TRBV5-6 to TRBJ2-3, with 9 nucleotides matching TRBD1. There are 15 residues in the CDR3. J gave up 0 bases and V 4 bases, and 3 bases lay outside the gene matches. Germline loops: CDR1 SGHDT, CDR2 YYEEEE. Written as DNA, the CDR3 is TGTGCCAGCAGCCGGACAGGGGCTAGCACAGATACGCAGTATTTT. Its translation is CASSRTGASTDTQYF. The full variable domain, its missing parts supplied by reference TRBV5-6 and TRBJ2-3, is DAGVTQSPTHLIKTRGQQVTLRCSPKSGHDTVSWYQQALGQGPQFIFQYYEEEERQRGNFPDRFSGHQFPNYSSELNVNALLLGDSALYLCASSRTGASTDTQYFGPGTRLTVL.

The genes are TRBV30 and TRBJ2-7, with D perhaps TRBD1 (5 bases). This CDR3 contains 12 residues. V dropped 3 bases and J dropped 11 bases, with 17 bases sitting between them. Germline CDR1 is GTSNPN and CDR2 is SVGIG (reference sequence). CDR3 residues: CAWRGSSIGEYF. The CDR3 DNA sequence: TGTGCCTGGAGGGGATCCTCCATAGGGGAGTACTTC.

The CDR3 here is CASSFGSGRDNEQFF. For the CDR3, the DNA is TGTGCCAGCAGCTTTGGTAGCGGGAGAGACAATGAGCAGTTCTTC. This sequence joins TRBV7-2 and TRBJ2-1, with 9 nucleotides matching TRBD2. CDR1 is SGHTA and CDR2 is FQGNSA in the germline V gene. This CDR3 comprises 15 residues. Unmatched junction bases numbered 5, after V lost 3 bases and J lost 5 bases.

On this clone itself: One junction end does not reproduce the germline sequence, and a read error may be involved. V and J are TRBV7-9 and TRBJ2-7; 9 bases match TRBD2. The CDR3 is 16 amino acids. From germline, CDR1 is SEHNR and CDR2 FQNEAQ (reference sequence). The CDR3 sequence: CSSSFGLRGGSYEQYF. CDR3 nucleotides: TGTTCCAGCAGCTTTGGGTTGCGGGGGGGCTCCTACGAGCAGTACTTC.